This T cell receptor (beta chain) stems from a study of T-cell memory formation after mild COVID-19. Study-wide context: Among the donors, TCR clusters were largely specific to each donor. Study results and caveats: CD8+ contracting clones occupied EMRA, while CD4+ ones occupied mainly CM and EM. Cross-reactive memory apparently joined, as some responding clones appeared in pre-infection memory. Whereas later expanders leaned CD4+, clones contracting day 15 to 85 showed a balanced CD4/CD8 makeup.

As for this clonotype: Antigen unknown.

From the 5' RACE reads, TCRdb called clonotypes with MiXCR, one entry per CDR3 protein. The sample records about 560,000 distinct CDR3 sequences, approximately 21% being singletons. Germline lookup yields CDR1 DFQATT and CDR2 SNEGSKA (reference sequence). V was shortened by 1 base and J by 4 bases, with 17 bases between the two germline ends. This CDR3 is built from 15 residues. The clonotype comes from an adult woman who had mild COVID-19 (a few samples of this study predate the infection). Cell type and time point are not known. The V and J genes are TRBV20-1 and TRBJ2-7; D is possibly TRBD1 (5 bases). The sequencing sample was made of PBMCs or a T cell subset sorted from them (not recorded which). The CDR3 loop is CSARAVGQGVYEQYF. The CDR3 DNA is TGCAGTGCTAGAGCCGTCGGTCAGGGTGTGTACGAGCAGTACTTC.